The T cell receptor beta chain described here comes from a study of cytomegalovirus exposure and HLA in healthy donors. Looked up from germline, CDR1 is SGHNT and CDR2 is YYREEE (reference sequence). The CDR3 length is 15 residues. V was cut by 4 bases and J by 0 bases, with 11 bases left in between. The PCR made use of 60 Vbeta and 13 Jbeta primers. TCRdb's copy holds only in-frame clones and misses some; the assay was immunoSEQ multiplex PCR. Of 110,000 or so clones in the sample, 70% to 85% were seen once. This chain connects TRBV5-4 to TRBJ2-1; tentatively, D is TRBD2 (5 bases). The sequencing input was PBMCs. The receptor comes from a woman younger than 35 in good health and CMV-seronegative. This CDR3 reads CASSHSDHSYNEQFF. CDR3 sequence (DNA): TGTGCCAGCAGCCATAGCGACCACTCCTACAATGAGCAGTTCTTC.